This TCR beta chain is drawn from a study of cytotoxic CD8 clonotypes in ibrutinib-treated CLL. The ends lost 3 bases at V and 0 bases at J; junction bases unmatched: 3. This CDR3 is built from 16 residues. Per the germline V gene, CDR1 is MNHNS and CDR2 is SASEGT. Sequencing was performed with immunoSEQ multiplex PCR; in TCRdb, only in-frame clones are kept and a portion is missing. The sample has over 100,000 clones; approximately 85% are singletons. This clone was seen only a few times. The sample here was PBMCs, taken after 24 months of ibrutinib treatment. This TCR was sampled from a human donor with chronic lymphocytic leukemia. J is TRBJ1-5 and V is TRBV6-1; 9 bases are shared with TRBD1. In nucleotides, the CDR3 is TGTGCCAGCAGTGAGGACAGGGGATATAGCAATCAGCCCCAGCATTTT. Amino acids: CASSEDRGYSNQPQHF.